This TCR beta chain is drawn from a study of blood T cell repertoires in COVID-19. In the study overall: Donors in the United States, Italy and Spain gave samples during acute or convalescent COVID-19. The analysed material was cDNA or gDNA that came from T cells, B-cell-depleted T cells, or PBMCs.

Per the authors' pipeline: Counts of nucleated cells, estimated from reference gene primer amplification, were obtained. Measured with immunoSEQ multiplex PCR; TCRdb has only the in-frame clones, and not every one. Clone size and V and J calls were adopted from that table, with D and trimming inferred from the DNA. The top ten clones hold roughly 3% of a sample with approximately 230,000 clones, about 85% of them seen once. Germline values: CDR1 SGHRS, CDR2 YFSETQ. V shed 3 bases and J shed 5 bases, with 9 bases lying between them. The CDR3 length is 12 residues. Input material: peripheral blood. The receptor's source is a man aged 18 to 35 with active or convalescent COVID-19. J is TRBJ2-7 and V is TRBV5-1; D is undetermined. The DNA of the CDR3 is TGCGCCAGCAGCTCCCCTTCGGACGAGCAGTACTTC. This sequence encodes CASSSPSDEQYF.